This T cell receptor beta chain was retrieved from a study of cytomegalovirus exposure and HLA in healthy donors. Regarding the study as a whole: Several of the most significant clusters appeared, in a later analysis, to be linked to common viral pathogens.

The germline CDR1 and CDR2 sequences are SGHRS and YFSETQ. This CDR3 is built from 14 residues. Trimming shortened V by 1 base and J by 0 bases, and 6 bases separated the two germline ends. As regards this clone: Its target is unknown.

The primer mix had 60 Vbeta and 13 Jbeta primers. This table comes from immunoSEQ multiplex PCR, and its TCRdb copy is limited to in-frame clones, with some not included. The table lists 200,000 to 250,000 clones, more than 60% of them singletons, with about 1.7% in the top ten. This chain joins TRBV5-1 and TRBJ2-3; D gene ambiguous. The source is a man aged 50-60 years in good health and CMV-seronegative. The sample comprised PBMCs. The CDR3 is CASSLFSSTDTQYF. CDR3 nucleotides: TGCGCCAGCAGCTTGTTTAGTAGCACAGATACGCAGTATTTT.